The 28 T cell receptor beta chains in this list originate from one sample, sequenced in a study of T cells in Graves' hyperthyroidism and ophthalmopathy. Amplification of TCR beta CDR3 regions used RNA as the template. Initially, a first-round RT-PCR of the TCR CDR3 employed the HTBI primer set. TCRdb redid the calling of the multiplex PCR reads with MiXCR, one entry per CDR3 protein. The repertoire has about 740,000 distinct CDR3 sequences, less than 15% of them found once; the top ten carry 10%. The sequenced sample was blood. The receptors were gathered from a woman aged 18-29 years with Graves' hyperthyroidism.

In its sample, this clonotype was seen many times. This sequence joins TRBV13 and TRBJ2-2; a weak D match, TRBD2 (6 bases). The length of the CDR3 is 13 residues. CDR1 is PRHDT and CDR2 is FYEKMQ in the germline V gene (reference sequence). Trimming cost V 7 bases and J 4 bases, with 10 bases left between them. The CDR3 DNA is TGTGCCAGCAACAGGCGGGGCACCGGGGAGCTGTTTTTT. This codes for CASNRRGTGELFF.

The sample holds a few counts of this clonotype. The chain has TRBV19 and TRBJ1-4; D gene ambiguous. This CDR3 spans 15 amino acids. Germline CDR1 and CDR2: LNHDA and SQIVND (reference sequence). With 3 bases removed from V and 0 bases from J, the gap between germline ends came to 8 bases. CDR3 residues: CASSIRTATNEKLFF. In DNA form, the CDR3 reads TGTGCCAGTAGTATTAGGACTGCAACTAATGAAAAACTGTTTTTT.

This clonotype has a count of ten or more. The DNA for the CDR3 is TGCAGTGCTGGGACGGGGGGGAACTATGGCTACACCTTC. Translated: CSAGTGGNYGYTF. This chain links TRBV20-1 with TRBJ1-2; maybe TRBD1 (5 bases). This CDR3 has 13 residues. Looked up from germline, CDR1 is DFQATT and CDR2 is SNEGSKA (reference sequence). V lost 5 bases and J lost 2, with 12 bases in between.

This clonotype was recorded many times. Here the CDR3 reads CASSGTADTEAFF. CDR3 DNA sequence: TGTGCCAGCAGTGGGACAGCAGATACTGAAGCTTTCTTT. This chain links TRBV6-1 with TRBJ1-1, with D possibly TRBD1 on 6 matching bases. The CDR3 spans 13 residues. Germline V gene data show CDR1 as MNHNS and CDR2 as SASEGT. The V gene lost 4 bases and the J gene lost 5 bases, with 11 bases spanning the gap.

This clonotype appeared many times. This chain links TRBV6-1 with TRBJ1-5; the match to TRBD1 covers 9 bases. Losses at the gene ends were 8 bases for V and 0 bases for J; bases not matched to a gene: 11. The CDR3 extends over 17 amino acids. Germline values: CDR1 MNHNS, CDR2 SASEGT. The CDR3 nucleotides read TGTGCCAGCGCCCGAGGACAGGGGAAGCCTAGCAATCAGCCCCAGCATTTT. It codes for CASARGQGKPSNQPQHF.

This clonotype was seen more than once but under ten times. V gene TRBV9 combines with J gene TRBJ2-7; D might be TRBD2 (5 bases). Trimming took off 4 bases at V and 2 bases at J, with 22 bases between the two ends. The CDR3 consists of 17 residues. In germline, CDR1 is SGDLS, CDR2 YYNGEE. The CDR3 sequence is CASSLPSSGERPYEQYF. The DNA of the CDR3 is TGTGCCAGCAGCCTTCCCTCTAGTGGGGAGCGTCCCTACGAGCAGTACTTC.

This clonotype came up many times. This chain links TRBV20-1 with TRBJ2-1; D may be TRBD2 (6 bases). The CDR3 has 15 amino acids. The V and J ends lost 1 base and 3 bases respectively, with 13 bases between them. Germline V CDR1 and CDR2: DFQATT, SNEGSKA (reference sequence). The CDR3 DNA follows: TGCAGTGCTAGAGTTAGCGGAAATGACTACAATGAGCAGTTCTTC. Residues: CSARVSGNDYNEQFF.

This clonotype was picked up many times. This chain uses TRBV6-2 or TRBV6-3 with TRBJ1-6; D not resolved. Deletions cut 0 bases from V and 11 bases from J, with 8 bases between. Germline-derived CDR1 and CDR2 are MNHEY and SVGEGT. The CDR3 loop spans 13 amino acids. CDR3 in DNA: TGTGCCAGCAGTTACTCGACCGTTGCACCCCTCCACTTT. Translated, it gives CASSYSTVAPLHF.

Here the CDR3 reads CASSVRDNTGELFF. The CDR3 DNA reads TGTGCCAGCAGCGTCCGGGATAACACCGGGGAGCTGTTTTTT. The V and J genes are TRBV7-9 and TRBJ2-2; D possibly corresponds to TRBD2 (5 bases). This CDR3 region has 14 residues. Germline V gives CDR1 SEHNR, CDR2 FQNEAQ (reference sequence). V lost 5 bases and J lost 2, with 9 bases in between.

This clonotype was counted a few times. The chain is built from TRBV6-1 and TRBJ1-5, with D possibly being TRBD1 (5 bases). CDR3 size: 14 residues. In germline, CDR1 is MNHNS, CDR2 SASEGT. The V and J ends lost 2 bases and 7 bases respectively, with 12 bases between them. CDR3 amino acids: CASSEFRVGQPQHF. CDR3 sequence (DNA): TGTGCCAGCAGTGAATTCAGGGTCGGGCAGCCCCAGCATTTT.

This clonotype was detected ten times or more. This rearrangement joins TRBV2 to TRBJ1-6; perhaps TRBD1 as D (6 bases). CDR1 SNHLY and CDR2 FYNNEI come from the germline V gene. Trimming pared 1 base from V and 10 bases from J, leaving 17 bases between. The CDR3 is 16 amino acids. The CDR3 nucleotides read TGTGCCAGCAGTGAAGTAGCCGGGACACAGAACTCACCCCTCCACTTT. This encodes CASSEVAGTQNSPLHF. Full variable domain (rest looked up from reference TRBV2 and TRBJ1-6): EPEVTQTPSHQVTQMGQEVILRCVPISNHLYFYWYRQILGQKVEFLVSFYNNEISEKSEIFDDQFSVERPDGSNFTLKIRSTKLEDSAMYFCASSEVAGTQNSPLHFGNGTRLTVT.

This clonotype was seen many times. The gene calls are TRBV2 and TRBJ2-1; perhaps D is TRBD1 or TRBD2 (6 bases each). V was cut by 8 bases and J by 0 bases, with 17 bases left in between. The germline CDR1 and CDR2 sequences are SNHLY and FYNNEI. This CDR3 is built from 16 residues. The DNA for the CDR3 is TGTGCCAGCCTTGCGGGACATATGAGCTCCTACAATGAGCAGTTCTTC. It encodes CASLAGHMSSYNEQFF.

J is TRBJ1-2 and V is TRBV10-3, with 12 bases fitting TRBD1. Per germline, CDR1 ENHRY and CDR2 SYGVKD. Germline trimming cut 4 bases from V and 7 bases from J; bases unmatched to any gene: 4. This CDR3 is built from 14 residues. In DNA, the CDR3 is TGTGCCATCAGTGTCGGGGACAGGGGGCTTGGCTACACCTTC. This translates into CAISVGDRGLGYTF.

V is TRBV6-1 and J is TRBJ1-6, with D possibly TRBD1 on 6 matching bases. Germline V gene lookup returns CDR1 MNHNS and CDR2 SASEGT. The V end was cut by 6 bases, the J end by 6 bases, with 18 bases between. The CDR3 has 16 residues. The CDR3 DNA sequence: TGTGCCAGCAGCGCCGGCCTGGGGGCGCTTAATTCACCCCTCCACTTT. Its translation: CASSAGLGALNSPLHF.

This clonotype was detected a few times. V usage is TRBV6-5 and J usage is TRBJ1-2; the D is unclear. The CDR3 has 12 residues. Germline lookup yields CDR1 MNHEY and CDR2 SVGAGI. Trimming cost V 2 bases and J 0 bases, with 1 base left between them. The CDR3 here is CASSYPNYGYTF. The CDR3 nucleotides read TGTGCCAGCAGTTACCCTAACTATGGCTACACCTTC.

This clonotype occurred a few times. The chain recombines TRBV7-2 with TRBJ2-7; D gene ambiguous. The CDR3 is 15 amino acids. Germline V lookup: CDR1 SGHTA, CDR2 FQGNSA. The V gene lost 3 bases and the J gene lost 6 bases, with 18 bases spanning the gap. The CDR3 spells CASSFNGFDRSEQYF. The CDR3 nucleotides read TGTGCCAGCAGCTTCAATGGATTTGATCGGAGCGAGCAGTACTTC.

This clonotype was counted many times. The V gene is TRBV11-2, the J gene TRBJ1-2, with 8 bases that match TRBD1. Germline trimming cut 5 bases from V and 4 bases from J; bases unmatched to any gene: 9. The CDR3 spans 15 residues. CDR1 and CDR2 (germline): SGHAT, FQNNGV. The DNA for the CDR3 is TGTGCCAGCAGCGCCCACCGGGACAGGCGCTATGGCTACACCTTC. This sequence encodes CASSAHRDRRYGYTF.

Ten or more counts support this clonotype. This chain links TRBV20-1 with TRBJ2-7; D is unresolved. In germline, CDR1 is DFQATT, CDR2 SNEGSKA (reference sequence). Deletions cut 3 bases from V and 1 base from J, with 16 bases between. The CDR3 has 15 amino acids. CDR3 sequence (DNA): TGCAGTGCTAGGCCAACGGCTATTTGGTCCTACGAGCAGTACTTC. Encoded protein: CSARPTAIWSYEQYF.

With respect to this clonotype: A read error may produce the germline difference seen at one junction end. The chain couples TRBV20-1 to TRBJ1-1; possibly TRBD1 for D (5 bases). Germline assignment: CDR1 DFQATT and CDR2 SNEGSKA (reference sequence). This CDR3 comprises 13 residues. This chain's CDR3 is CSATLPGRTETFF. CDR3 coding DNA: TGCAGTGCTACCCTCCCGGGGCGGACTGAAACTTTCTTT.

The CDR3 reads CASSPKGGGCNSGANVLTF. CDR3 in DNA: TGTGCCAGCAGCCCTAAAGGCGGTGGGTGTAACTCTGGGGCCAACGTCCTGACTTTC. This rearrangement joins TRBV27 to TRBJ2-6; D is unresolved. CDR1 and CDR2 from the germline V gene are MNHEY and SMNVEV (reference sequence). V shed 6 bases and J shed 0 bases, with 21 bases lying between them. This CDR3 is 19 amino acids long.

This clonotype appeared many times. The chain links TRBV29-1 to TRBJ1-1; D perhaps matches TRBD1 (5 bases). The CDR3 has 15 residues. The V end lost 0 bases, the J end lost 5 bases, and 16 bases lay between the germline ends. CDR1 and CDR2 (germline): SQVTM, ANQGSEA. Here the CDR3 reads CSVEEPGLRRTEAFF. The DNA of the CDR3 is TGCAGCGTTGAAGAGCCGGGACTCAGGAGGACTGAAGCTTTCTTT.

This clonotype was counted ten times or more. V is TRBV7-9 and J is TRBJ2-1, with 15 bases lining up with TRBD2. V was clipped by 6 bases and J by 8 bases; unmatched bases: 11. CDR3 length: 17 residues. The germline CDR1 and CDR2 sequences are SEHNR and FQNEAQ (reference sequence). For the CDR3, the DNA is TGTGCCAGCAGTGGACTAGCGGGAGGGCCAATTTGGGATGAGCAGTTCTTC. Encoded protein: CASSGLAGGPIWDEQFF. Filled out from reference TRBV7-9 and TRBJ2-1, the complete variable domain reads DTGVSQNPRHKITKRGQNVTFRCDPISEHNRLYWYRQTLGQGPEFLTYFQNEAQLEKSRLLSDRFSAERPKGSFSTLEIQRTEQGDSAMYLCASSGLAGGPIWDEQFFGPGTRLTVL.

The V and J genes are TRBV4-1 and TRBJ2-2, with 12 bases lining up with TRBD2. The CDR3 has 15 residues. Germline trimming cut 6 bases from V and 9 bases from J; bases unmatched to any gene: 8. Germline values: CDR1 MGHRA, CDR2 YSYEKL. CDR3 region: CASSRPSGRAWELFF. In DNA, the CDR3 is TGCGCCAGCAGTCGCCCTAGCGGGAGGGCCTGGGAGCTGTTTTTT.

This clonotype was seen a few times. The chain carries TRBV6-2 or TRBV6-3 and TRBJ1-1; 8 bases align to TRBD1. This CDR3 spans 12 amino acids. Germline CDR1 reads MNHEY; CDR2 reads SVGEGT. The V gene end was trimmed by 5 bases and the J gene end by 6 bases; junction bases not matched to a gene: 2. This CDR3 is CASSQTGAEAFF. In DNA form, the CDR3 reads TGTGCCAGCAGTCAGACAGGGGCTGAAGCTTTCTTT.

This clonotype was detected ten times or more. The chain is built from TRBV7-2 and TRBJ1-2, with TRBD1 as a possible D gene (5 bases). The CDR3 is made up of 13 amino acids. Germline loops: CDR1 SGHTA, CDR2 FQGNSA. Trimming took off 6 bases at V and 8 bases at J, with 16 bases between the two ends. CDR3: CASRRGEEGGYTF. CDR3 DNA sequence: TGTGCCAGCAGACGTGGGGAGGAGGGGGGCTACACCTTC.

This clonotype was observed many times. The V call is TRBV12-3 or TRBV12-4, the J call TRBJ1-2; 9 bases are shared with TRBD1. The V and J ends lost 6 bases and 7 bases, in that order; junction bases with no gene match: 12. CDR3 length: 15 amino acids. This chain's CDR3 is CASSAWTGVVGGYTF. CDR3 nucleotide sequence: TGTGCCAGCAGCGCCTGGACAGGGGTTGTTGGTGGCTACACCTTC.

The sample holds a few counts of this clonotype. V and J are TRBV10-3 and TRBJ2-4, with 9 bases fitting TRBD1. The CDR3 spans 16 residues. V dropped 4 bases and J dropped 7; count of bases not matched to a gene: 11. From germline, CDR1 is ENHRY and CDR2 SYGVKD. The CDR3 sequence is CAISGAPKGQGNIQYF. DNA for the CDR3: TGTGCCATCAGTGGGGCTCCTAAAGGACAGGGGAACATTCAGTACTTC.

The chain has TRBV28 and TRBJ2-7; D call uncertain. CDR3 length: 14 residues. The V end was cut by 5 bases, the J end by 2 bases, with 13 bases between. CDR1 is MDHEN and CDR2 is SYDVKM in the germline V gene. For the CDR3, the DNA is TGTGCCAGCAGTCTTGGTATTAGCACCTACGAGCAGTACTTC. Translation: CASSLGISTYEQYF.